What follows describes a single T cell receptor beta chain. The source of the sample is a study of cytomegalovirus exposure and HLA in healthy donors. Germline loops: CDR1 KGHSH, CDR2 LQKENI. The length of the CDR3 is 13 residues. V shed 3 bases and J shed 8 bases, with 11 bases lying between them. PCR employed 60 Vbeta and 13 Jbeta primers. Here immunoSEQ multiplex PCR was the method, and the copy in TCRdb shows in-frame clones only, minus some. The sample includes over 100,000 clones. This clonotype was obtained from a man aged 25 to 40 in good health and CMV-seronegative. Sample: PBMCs. The chain is built from TRBV18 and TRBJ2-1, with D unclear. Written as DNA, the CDR3 is TGTGCCAGCTCACCCCAAGCAGGCCATGAGCAGTTCTTC. This gives the protein CASSPQAGHEQFF. The variable domain in full, completed from reference TRBV18 and TRBJ2-1, reads NAGVMQNPRHLVRRRGQEARLRCSPMKGHSHVYWYRQLPEEGLKFMVYLQKENIIDESGMPKERFSAEFPKEGPSILRIQQVVRGDSAAYFCASSPQAGHEQFFGPGTRLTVL.